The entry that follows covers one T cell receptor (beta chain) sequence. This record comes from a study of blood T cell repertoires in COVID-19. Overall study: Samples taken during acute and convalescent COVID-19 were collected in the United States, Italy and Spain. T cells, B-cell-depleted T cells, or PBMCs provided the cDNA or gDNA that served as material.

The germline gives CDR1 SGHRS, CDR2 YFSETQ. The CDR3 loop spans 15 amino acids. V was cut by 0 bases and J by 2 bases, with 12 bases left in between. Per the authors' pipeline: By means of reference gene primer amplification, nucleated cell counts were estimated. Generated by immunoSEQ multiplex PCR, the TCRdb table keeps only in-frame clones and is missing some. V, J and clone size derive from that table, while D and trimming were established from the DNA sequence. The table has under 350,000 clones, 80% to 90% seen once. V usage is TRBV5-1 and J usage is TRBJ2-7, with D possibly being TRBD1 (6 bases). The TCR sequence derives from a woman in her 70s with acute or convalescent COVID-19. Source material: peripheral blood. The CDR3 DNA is TGCGCCAGCAGCTTGGAGTACAGGGCCACCTACGAGCAGTACTTC. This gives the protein CASSLEYRATYEQYF.